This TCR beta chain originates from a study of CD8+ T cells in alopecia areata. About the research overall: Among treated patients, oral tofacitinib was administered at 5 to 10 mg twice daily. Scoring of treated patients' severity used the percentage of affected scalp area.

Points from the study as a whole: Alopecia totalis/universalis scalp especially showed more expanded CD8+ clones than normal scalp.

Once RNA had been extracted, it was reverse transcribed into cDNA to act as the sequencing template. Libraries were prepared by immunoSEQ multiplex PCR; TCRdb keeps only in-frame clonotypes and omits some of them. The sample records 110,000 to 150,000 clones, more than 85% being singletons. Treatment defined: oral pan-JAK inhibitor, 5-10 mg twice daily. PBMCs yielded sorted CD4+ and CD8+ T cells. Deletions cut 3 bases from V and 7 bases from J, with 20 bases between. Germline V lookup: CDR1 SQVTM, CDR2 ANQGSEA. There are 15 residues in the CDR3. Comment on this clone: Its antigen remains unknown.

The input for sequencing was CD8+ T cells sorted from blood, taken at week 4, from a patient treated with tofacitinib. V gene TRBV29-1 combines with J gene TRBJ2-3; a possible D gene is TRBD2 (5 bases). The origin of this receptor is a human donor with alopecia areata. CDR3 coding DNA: TGCAGCGTTGACGAGAGGGCGGGCAGCTTGAATACGCAGTATTTT. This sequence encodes CSVDERAGSLNTQYF.